The following is a T cell receptor (beta chain) sequence with its context. Its antigen is undetermined. This sample is drawn from a study of vaccination and CD4 T cells after COVID-19. Study findings and constraints: Clonotypes reactive to SARS-CoV-2 had a median that went up from roughly 21 to 40, but not significantly.

J was trimmed by 6 bases and V by 5 bases; bases with no gene match: 6. From germline, CDR1 is SEHNR and CDR2 FQNEAQ (reference sequence). The CDR3 covers 16 residues. An Oncomine TCR Beta short-read assay was used to sequence the DNA from cultured CD4+ T cells. The source of extracted genomic DNA was cultured CD4+ T cells. TCRdb re-called the PCR reads through MiXCR, storing one row per CDR3 protein. The sample holds about 26,000 distinct CDR3 sequences, around three fifths seen once. The treatment here: approximately 11-day PBMC culture with coronavirus spike peptide pools or control peptides (ViraFEST assay). With peptide pools, ViraFEST first expanded antigen-specific T cells and afterwards sequenced their TCRs.

V and J are TRBV7-9 and TRBJ2-2, with 13 positions matching TRBD2. Sequenced input: CD4+ T cells from blood, cultured in vitro. The sequence was obtained from a human donor who had recovered from COVID-19. The CDR3 DNA reads as TGTGCCAGCAGCCTTGGACTAGCGGGAGCATCCGGGGAGCTGTTTTTT. Its translation: CASSLGLAGASGELFF.